The 29 T cell receptor beta chains below were found in one sample sequenced in a study of blood T cell repertoires in COVID-19. Sequenced by immunoSEQ multiplex PCR; TCRdb stores in-frame clones only, minus some. The sample shows about 290,000 clones, around 81% of them seen only once. Sequences were obtained from peripheral blood. These receptors were obtained from a woman aged 50 to 65 with active or convalescent COVID-19.

This clone has a handful of counts. This chain connects TRBV6-4 to TRBJ2-1; 7 bases map to TRBD2. The CDR3 is 16 residues long. Germline V gene lookup returns CDR1 MRHNA and CDR2 SNTAGT. J gave up 1 base and V 4 bases, and 7 bases lay outside the gene matches. CDR3 loop: CASSARSGLSYNEQFF. The CDR3 nucleotides are TGTGCCAGCAGTGCTCGTAGCGGGCTTTCCTACAATGAGCAGTTCTTC.

The genes are TRBV19 and TRBJ2-2; TRBD1 matches at 7 bases. CDR3 length: 15 residues. From germline, CDR1 is LNHDA and CDR2 SQIVND (reference sequence). The V segment lost 5 bases and the J segment 1 base; nucleotides outside the gene matches: 4. The CDR3 protein is CASSVGQVNTGELFF. CDR3 sequence (DNA): TGTGCCAGTAGTGTTGGACAGGTGAACACCGGGGAGCTGTTTTTT.

The chain recombines TRBV28 with TRBJ2-5; 8 bases agree with TRBD1. Germline values: CDR1 MDHEN, CDR2 SYDVKM. V lost 5 bases, J lost 5 bases, and 13 bases stayed unmatched. The CDR3 sequence is 16 residues long. CDR3 coding DNA: TGTGCCAGCAGTGCTGACAGGGGCGATCCCGGGGAGACCCAGTACTTC. Translating it yields CASSADRGDPGETQYF.

The chain uses TRBV6-1 and TRBJ1-2, with D possibly matching TRBD1 (6 bases). The germline V gene encodes CDR1 MNHNS and CDR2 SASEGT. Trimming removed 3 bases at V and 8 bases at J, with 10 bases between. The CDR3 totals 12 residues. The CDR3 loop is CASSEGGRGYTF. The CDR3 nucleotides read TGTGCCAGCAGTGAGGGGGGGCGCGGCTACACCTTC.

There are a few counts of this clone. The chain is built from TRBV3-1 (or the pseudogene TRBV3-2) and TRBJ1-2; possible D gene TRBD1, 5 bases. The CDR3 is made up of 12 amino acids. V was trimmed by 7 bases and J by 2 bases, leaving 8 bases between them. Germline lookup yields CDR1 LGHDT and CDR2 YNNKEL (reference sequence). The CDR3 nucleotides read TGTGCCAGCACCGGGGGAAACTATGGCTACACCTTC. It yields the protein CASTGGNYGYTF.

This rearrangement joins TRBV19 to TRBJ2-1, with TRBD2 identical over 9 bases. CDR1 and CDR2 (germline): LNHDA, SQIVND (reference sequence). The V and J ends lost 5 bases and 4 bases, in that order; junction bases with no gene match: 3. The CDR3 extends over 14 amino acids. The CDR3 nucleotides are TGTGCCAGTAGTCTAGCGGGATATTACAATGAGCAGTTCTTC. It yields the protein CASSLAGYYNEQFF.

The rearrangement joins TRBV28 to TRBJ2-6; 9 bases align to TRBD1. V shed 5 bases and J 4 bases; nucleotides not matched to a gene: 9. The CDR3 spans 17 residues. CDR1 is MDHEN, CDR2 SYDVKM, per germline. In DNA form, the CDR3 reads TGTGCCAGCAGTCCCGGGACAGGGTTGAGGGGGGCCAACGTCCTGACTTTC. This translates into CASSPGTGLRGANVLTF.

The rearrangement uses TRBV6-2 or TRBV6-3 and TRBJ2-1; 8 bases are a match to TRBD2. V shed 5 bases and J 9 bases; nucleotides not matched to a gene: 12. The CDR3 runs 15 residues. CDR1 MNHEY and CDR2 SVGEGT come from the germline V gene. CDR3 sequence reads: CASSRELIAGSEQFF. The CDR3 nucleotides read TGTGCCAGCAGTAGGGAACTCATAGCGGGAAGTGAGCAGTTCTTC.

This chain links TRBV2 with TRBJ2-1; a weak D match, TRBD2 (5 bases). Trimming cost V 7 bases and J 10 bases, with 20 bases left between them. The CDR3 covers 14 residues. Germline V CDR1 and CDR2: SNHLY, FYNNEI. In nucleotides, the CDR3 is TGTGCCAGCAAAAGAGCGGCCGCAGGAGTCGAGCAGTTCTTC. Encoded protein: CASKRAAAGVEQFF.

The chain links TRBV15 to TRBJ1-2; D is uncertain. The germline CDR1 and CDR2 sequences are LNHNV and YYDKDF (reference sequence). The V gene lost 1 base and the J gene lost 3 bases, with 9 bases spanning the gap. There are 14 residues in the CDR3. The CDR3 spells CATSRGREDYGYTF. CDR3 nucleotide sequence: TGTGCCACCAGCAGAGGGAGAGAGGACTATGGCTACACCTTC.

This rearrangement joins TRBV1 to TRBJ2-1; the table assigns TRBD2, which was not confirmed against the DNA. TRBV1 is termed a pseudogene. This CDR3 spans 19 amino acids. The CDR3 sequence is CTSSQEISSQREGLREQFF. The CDR3 DNA sequence: TGCACCAGCAGCCAAGAAATTTCAAGTCAGCGGGAGGGGTTACGGGAGCAGTTCTTC.

This clone is a singleton in its sample. V gene TRBV19 combines with J gene TRBJ2-1; 11 positions agree with TRBD2. This CDR3 comprises 16 residues. Germline V gene lookup returns CDR1 LNHDA and CDR2 SQIVND (reference sequence). V was pared by 4 bases and J by 3 bases, with 5 bases of the junction left unmatched. CDR3 residues: CASSTLLAGDYNEQFF. CDR3 coding DNA: TGTGCCAGTAGTACGTTACTAGCGGGGGACTACAATGAGCAGTTCTTC.

The chain joins TRBV27 to TRBJ2-1, with 9 bases identical to TRBD2. The V gene end was trimmed by 3 bases and the J gene end by 6 bases; junction bases not matched to a gene: 6. This CDR3 region has 15 residues. Germline assignment: CDR1 MNHEY and CDR2 SMNVEV (reference sequence). CDR3 amino acids: CASSFAGGRGNEQFF. For the CDR3, the DNA is TGTGCCAGCAGTTTCGCGGGAGGGCGAGGCAATGAGCAGTTCTTC.

This chain joins TRBV27 and TRBJ2-2, with D possibly being TRBD1 (6 bases). V gave up 5 bases and J gave up 12 bases, with 19 bases separating them. The CDR3 consists of 14 residues. CDR1 and CDR2 from the germline V gene are MNHEY and SMNVEV (reference sequence). The CDR3 spells CASSLQPLTGQLFF. CDR3 DNA sequence: TGTGCCAGCAGTCTCCAACCCCTCACAGGGCAGCTGTTTTTT.

This clone has just a few counts. CDR3 region: CASSVALVDNEQFF. CDR3 DNA sequence: TGTGCCAGCAGCGTAGCCTTGGTAGACAATGAGCAGTTCTTC. The chain carries TRBV9 and TRBJ2-1; unclear D gene. V was shortened by 0 bases and J by 5 bases, with 9 bases between the two germline ends. The CDR3 length is 14 residues. Germline V gene data show CDR1 as SGDLS and CDR2 as YYNGEE. The full variable domain, in which reference TRBV9 and TRBJ2-1 provide the parts outside the CDR3, is DSGVTQTPKHLITATGQRVTLRCSPRSGDLSVYWYQQSLDQGLQFLIQYYNGEERAKGNILERFSAQQFPDLHSELNLSSLELGDSALYFCASSVALVDNEQFFGPGTRLTVL.

The rearrangement uses TRBV5-5 and TRBJ1-1; possible D gene TRBD1, 6 bases. The CDR3 is made up of 13 amino acids. Germline V gene lookup returns CDR1 SGHKS and CDR2 YYEKEE (reference sequence). Trimming cost V 0 bases and J 4 bases, with 7 bases left between them. In DNA form, the CDR3 reads TGTGCCAGCAGCTTGGGAGGGGGCACTGAAGCTTTCTTT. This translates into CASSLGGGTEAFF.

The chain carries TRBV12-3 or TRBV12-4 and TRBJ1-2; tentatively, D is TRBD1 (6 bases). Trimming pared 4 bases from V and 4 bases from J, leaving 10 bases between. CDR3 length: 13 residues. Here the CDR3 DNA reads TGTGCCAGCAGTTCACGGGGGGCCTATGGCTACACCTTC. This translates into CASSSRGAYGYTF.

The chain employs TRBV12-3 or TRBV12-4 and TRBJ1-2; D unresolved. The CDR3 has 12 amino acids. The V end lost 2 bases, the J end lost 4 bases, and 5 bases lay between the germline ends. CDR3 bases: TGTGCCAGCAGTTTATCCCTCTATGGCTACACCTTC. This codes for CASSLSLYGYTF.

The chain has TRBV5-6 and TRBJ1-2; TRBD1 might be the D (6 bases). The CDR3 contains 13 residues. The germline gives CDR1 SGHDT, CDR2 YYEEEE. Trimming stripped 0 bases from V and 8 bases from J, with 11 bases between. As DNA, the CDR3 is TGTGCCAGCAGCTTGGCTCCGACAGGAGGCTACACCTTC. This codes for CASSLAPTGGYTF.

The chain combines TRBV9 with TRBJ2-2, with TRBD2 matching 13 bases. V was clipped by 0 bases and J by 4 bases; unmatched bases: 6. The CDR3 loop spans 18 amino acids. Germline assignment: CDR1 SGDLS and CDR2 YYNGEE. CDR3 region: CASSVELAGGPTTGELFF. Here the CDR3 DNA reads TGTGCCAGCAGCGTAGAACTAGCGGGAGGGCCCACCACCGGGGAGCTGTTTTTT.

V gene TRBV5-6 combines with J gene TRBJ2-3; D may be TRBD2 (5 bases). The CDR3 sequence is 17 residues long. Germline CDR1 reads SGHDT; CDR2 reads YYEEEE. Trimming removed 0 bases from V and 2 bases from J, with 16 bases in between. CDR3 DNA: TGTGCCAGCAGCTTGGAAGGACTGTTTCCTTTCACAGATACGCAGTATTTT. Translated: CASSLEGLFPFTDTQYF.

This chain joins TRBV27 and TRBJ2-3, with 8 bases identical to TRBD1. Germline V lookup: CDR1 MNHEY, CDR2 SMNVEV (reference sequence). Losses at the gene ends were 6 bases for V and 2 bases for J; bases not matched to a gene: 10. The CDR3 spans 16 residues. In DNA form, the CDR3 reads TGTGCCAGCAGGTCATTTGGGACAGGTACCACAGATACGCAGTATTTT. As protein: CASRSFGTGTTDTQYF.

This clone occurred once. The chain uses TRBV2 and TRBJ2-5, with D perhaps matching TRBD2 (5 bases). Trimming cost V 3 bases and J 4 bases, with 21 bases left between them. Germline CDR1 is SNHLY and CDR2 is FYNNEI. This CDR3 spans 17 amino acids. CDR3 sequence reads: CASSDMSWLAAGETQYF. The CDR3 DNA is TGTGCCAGCAGTGATATGTCGTGGCTGGCTGCGGGAGAGACCCAGTACTTC.

The table lists this clone with a count of one. The chain employs TRBV30 and TRBJ2-5, with D possibly matching TRBD2 (7 bases). CDR3 length: 13 amino acids. V was shortened by 4 bases and J by 4 bases, with 13 bases between the two germline ends. Germline values: CDR1 GTSNPN, CDR2 SVGIG (reference sequence). CDR3 sequence (DNA): TGTGCCTGGACTTGGGGGGGGCGAGAGACCCAGTACTTC. This gives the protein CAWTWGGRETQYF.

For the CDR3, the DNA is TGCGCCAGCAGCTTGGGCCAGGGGGGCGATGGCTACACCTTC. This sequence encodes CASSLGQGGDGYTF. V usage is TRBV5-1 and J usage is TRBJ1-2; 7 bases map to TRBD1. Germline CDR1 reads SGHRS; CDR2 reads YFSETQ. The CDR3 sequence is 14 residues long. The J segment lost 6 bases and the V segment lost 0 bases, leaving 5 bases of the junction unmatched.

This chain uses TRBV5-1 with TRBJ1-1, with 7 bases lining up with TRBD1. CDR1 and CDR2 (germline): SGHRS, YFSETQ. Trimming cost V 4 bases and J 2 bases; bases outside gene matches: 8. This CDR3 has 15 amino acids. CDR3 sequence (DNA): TGCGCCAGCAGCCTGGGACAGACCGCAAACACTGAAGCTTTCTTT. Translating gives CASSLGQTANTEAFF.

This clone was observed a few times. J is TRBJ1-1 and V is TRBV29-1; TRBD1 might be the D (5 bases). The CDR3 consists of 11 residues. CDR1 and CDR2 (germline): SQVTM, ANQGSEA. Trimming removed 7 bases from V and 7 bases from J, with 13 bases in between. The CDR3 coding sequence is TGCAGCGCCGAGGCAGGGCGTGAAGCTTTCTTT. The encoded protein is CSAEAGREAFF.

The rearrangement links TRBV5-1 to TRBJ1-1, with D perhaps matching TRBD1 (6 bases). CDR3 length: 15 amino acids. Germline V gene sequence: CDR1 SGHRS, CDR2 YFSETQ. V shed 0 bases and J shed 6 bases, with 15 bases lying between them. The CDR3 region is CASSLATGRGAEAFF. The CDR3 bases are TGCGCCAGCAGCTTGGCCACAGGGAGGGGGGCTGAAGCTTTCTTT.

CDR3 in DNA: TGTGCCAGCAGCCAATCTGTCTACACTGAAGCTTTCTTT. The encoded protein is CASSQSVYTEAFF. The chain is built from TRBV3-1 (or the pseudogene TRBV3-2) and TRBJ1-1; no clear D gene. This CDR3 is built from 13 residues. V lost 2 bases, J lost 3 bases, and 7 bases lay in between. Germline CDR1 is LGHDT and CDR2 is YNNKEL (reference sequence).